A selection of T cell receptor beta chains follows, all from one sample in a study of blood T cell repertoires in COVID-19. The table came from immunoSEQ multiplex PCR; TCRdb's copy has only in-frame clones and leaves some out. In the table there are around 400,000 clones, roughly 90% of which are singletons. Sequences were obtained from peripheral blood. All receptors come from a man between 35 and 55 years old with acute or convalescent COVID-19. Both conserved end residues are part of each CDR3. D genes are given only for firm matches. For some rows the clone size is stated as once, few or many, or as a class when expanded; others skip it.

j_gene: TRBJ1-2; v_gene: TRBV7-8; d_gene: -; abundance: -; CDR3aa: CASSLVVFDGRGILNGYTF; CDR3nt: TGTGCCAGCAGCTTAGTAGTTTTTGATGGCAGGGGTATATTAAATGGCTACACCTTC
j_gene: TRBJ2-7; v_gene: TRBV9; d_gene: TRBD1; abundance: -; CDR3aa: CASSVGGQIYEQYF; CDR3nt: TGTGCCAGCAGCGTAGGGGGACAGATCTACGAGCAGTACTTC
j_gene: TRBJ1-2; v_gene: TRBV5-1; d_gene: -; abundance: few; CDR3aa: CASSLDGDYGYTF; CDR3nt: TGCGCCAGCAGCTTGGACGGGGACTATGGCTACACCTTC
j_gene: TRBJ2-4; v_gene: TRBV5-6; d_gene: -; abundance: -; CDR3aa: CASSFLEANIQYF; CDR3nt: TGTGCCAGCAGCTTTCTAGAGGCAAACATTCAGTACTTC
j_gene: TRBJ2-3; v_gene: TRBV6-5; d_gene: -; abundance: -; CDR3aa: CASTRQGTDTQYF; CDR3nt: TGTGCCAGCACGCGGCAGGGAACAGATACGCAGTATTTT
j_gene: TRBJ2-2; v_gene: TRBV11-2; d_gene: TRBD2; abundance: -; CDR3aa: CASSSTSGLTGELFF; CDR3nt: TGTGCCAGCAGCTCCACTAGCGGGCTAACCGGGGAGCTGTTTTTT
j_gene: TRBJ1-4; v_gene: TRBV5-1; d_gene: TRBD1; abundance: -; CDR3aa: CASSSGQGGGKLFF; CDR3nt: TGCGCCAGCAGCTCGGGACAGGGAGGCGGAAAACTGTTTTTT
j_gene: TRBJ2-7; v_gene: TRBV6-5; d_gene: -; abundance: few; CDR3aa: CASSYGGAGAYYEQYF; CDR3nt: TGTGCCAGCAGTTACGGTGGGGCAGGGGCTTACTACGAGCAGTACTTC
j_gene: TRBJ2-5; v_gene: TRBV4-3; d_gene: -; abundance: -; CDR3aa: CASSQDSGYGQETQYF; CDR3nt: TGCGCCAGCAGCCAAGACTCGGGATATGGCCAAGAGACCCAGTACTTC
j_gene: TRBJ1-2; v_gene: TRBV6-5; d_gene: -; abundance: -; CDR3aa: CASSYSRGIRGYTF; CDR3nt: TGTGCCAGCAGTTACTCGAGGGGGATTCGTGGCTACACCTTC
j_gene: TRBJ2-3; v_gene: TRBV9; d_gene: TRBD2; abundance: -; CDR3aa: CASSVGRGGTDTQYF; CDR3nt: TGTGCCAGCAGCGTAGGGCGGGGGGGCACAGATACGCAGTATTTT
j_gene: TRBJ1-6; v_gene: TRBV11-3; d_gene: -; abundance: -; CDR3aa: CASSLGSNSPLHF; CDR3nt: TGTGCCAGCAGCTTAGGAAGCAATTCACCCCTCCACTTT
j_gene: TRBJ1-1; v_gene: TRBV27; d_gene: -; abundance: -; CDR3aa: CASRGGLSAEAFF; CDR3nt: TGTGCCAGCCGCGGGGGACTGTCGGCTGAAGCTTTCTTT
j_gene: TRBJ2-3; v_gene: TRBV27; d_gene: TRBD2; abundance: -; CDR3aa: CASSWAGASDTQYF; CDR3nt: TGTGCCAGCAGTTGGGCGGGAGCCTCAGATACGCAGTATTTT
j_gene: TRBJ2-2; v_gene: TRBV5-1; d_gene: -; abundance: -; CDR3aa: CASSLDTTNTGELFF; CDR3nt: TGCGCCAGCAGCTTGGACACAACGAACACCGGGGAGCTGTTTTTT
j_gene: TRBJ2-1; v_gene: TRBV5-5; d_gene: TRBD1; abundance: -; CDR3aa: CASSVQGAVYNEQFF; CDR3nt: TGTGCCAGCAGCGTGCAGGGGGCAGTGTACAATGAGCAGTTCTTC
j_gene: TRBJ2-4; v_gene: TRBV7-8; d_gene: TRBD2; abundance: -; CDR3aa: CASSPTGGMGAKNIQYF; CDR3nt: TGTGCCAGCAGCCCAACCGGGGGGATGGGAGCCAAAAACATTCAGTACTTC
j_gene: TRBJ2-1; v_gene: TRBV7-9; d_gene: TRBD2; abundance: -; CDR3aa: CASSPQTSGEQFF; CDR3nt: TGTGCCAGCAGCCCGCAGACTAGCGGTGAGCAGTTCTTC
j_gene: TRBJ1-2; v_gene: TRBV18; d_gene: -; abundance: few; CDR3aa: CASSPPGIYGYTF; CDR3nt: TGTGCCAGCTCACCGCCAGGGATCTATGGCTACACCTTC
j_gene: TRBJ1-2; v_gene: TRBV6-5; d_gene: -; abundance: -; CDR3aa: CASRRSAREGYTF; CDR3nt: TGTGCCAGCAGGCGCTCCGCCCGGGAAGGCTACACCTTC
j_gene: TRBJ2-7; v_gene: TRBV10-2; d_gene: TRBD2; abundance: once; CDR3aa: CASGLAGNSYEQYF; CDR3nt: TGCGCCAGCGGACTAGCGGGGAACTCCTACGAGCAGTACTTC
j_gene: TRBJ2-3; v_gene: TRBV3-1/TRBV3-2; d_gene: -; abundance: -; CDR3aa: CASSQSDSARTDTQYF; CDR3nt: TGTGCCAGCAGCCAAAGCGACAGCGCCCGCACAGATACGCAGTATTTT
j_gene: TRBJ1-5; v_gene: TRBV27; d_gene: -; abundance: -; CDR3aa: CASSLSTGGGQPQHF; CDR3nt: TGTGCCAGCAGTTTATCAACGGGGGGAGGACAGCCCCAGCATTTT
j_gene: TRBJ2-1; v_gene: TRBV5-4; d_gene: TRBD2; abundance: few; CDR3aa: CASSLTSGTYNEQFF; CDR3nt: TGTGCCAGCAGCCTCACTAGCGGGACCTACAATGAGCAGTTCTTC
j_gene: TRBJ2-4; v_gene: TRBV28; d_gene: TRBD2; abundance: -; CDR3aa: CASGSPGTRNIQYF; CDR3nt: TGTGCCAGCGGATCTCCCGGGACTAGGAACATTCAGTACTTC
j_gene: TRBJ1-1; v_gene: TRBV4-2; d_gene: -; abundance: -; CDR3aa: CASSLNPGGVAFF; CDR3nt: TGTGCCAGCAGCCTAAACCCGGGCGGGGTGGCTTTCTTT
j_gene: TRBJ2-3; v_gene: TRBV18; d_gene: TRBD1; abundance: -; CDR3aa: CASSPSTGGNTDTQYF; CDR3nt: TGTGCCAGCTCACCTTCTACAGGGGGAAACACAGATACGCAGTATTTT
j_gene: TRBJ2-5; v_gene: TRBV3-1/TRBV3-2; d_gene: -; abundance: -; CDR3aa: CASSKSAADGTQYF; CDR3nt: TGTGCCAGCAGCAAAAGTGCGGCTGACGGGACCCAGTACTTC
j_gene: TRBJ2-7; v_gene: TRBV6-5; d_gene: TRBD2; abundance: few; CDR3aa: CASTRTSYTYEQYF; CDR3nt: TGTGCCAGCACCCGGACTAGCTACACCTACGAGCAGTACTTC
j_gene: TRBJ2-1; v_gene: TRBV6-5; d_gene: -; abundance: -; CDR3aa: CASRKLQSNYNEQFF; CDR3nt: TGTGCCAGCAGAAAACTGCAATCCAACTACAATGAGCAGTTCTTC
j_gene: TRBJ2-7; v_gene: TRBV27; d_gene: -; abundance: -; CDR3aa: CASSLSAGAPGTYEQYF; CDR3nt: TGTGCCAGCAGTTTATCGGCAGGGGCACCGGGTACCTACGAGCAGTACTTC
j_gene: TRBJ1-1; v_gene: TRBV11-2; d_gene: TRBD1; abundance: -; CDR3aa: CASSSHPGQKNTEAFF; CDR3nt: TGTGCCAGCAGCTCCCACCCGGGACAGAAGAACACTGAAGCTTTCTTT
j_gene: TRBJ1-1; v_gene: TRBV19; d_gene: -; abundance: -; CDR3aa: CASSSSRSTEAFF; CDR3nt: TGTGCCAGTAGCAGTAGTCGGAGCACTGAAGCTTTCTTT
j_gene: TRBJ1-1; v_gene: TRBV3-1/TRBV3-2; d_gene: -; abundance: -; CDR3aa: CASSQDRAGDGFF; CDR3nt: TGTGCCAGCAGCCAAGATCGGGCAGGGGACGGTTTCTTT
j_gene: TRBJ1-2; v_gene: TRBV19; d_gene: -; abundance: -; CDR3aa: CASSLTEIYGYTF; CDR3nt: TGTGCCAGTAGTCTTACAGAGATCTATGGCTACACCTTC
j_gene: TRBJ2-7; v_gene: TRBV18; d_gene: TRBD1; abundance: -; CDR3aa: CASSTGTGYYEQYF; CDR3nt: TGTGCCAGCTCAACCGGGACAGGGTACTACGAGCAGTACTTC
j_gene: TRBJ2-7; v_gene: TRBV9; d_gene: -; abundance: -; CDR3aa: CASSALEGEQYF; CDR3nt: TGTGCCAGCAGCGCGTTGGAGGGCGAGCAGTACTTC
j_gene: TRBJ1-1; v_gene: TRBV5-5; d_gene: -; abundance: -; CDR3aa: CASSLLSGANTEAFF; CDR3nt: TGTGCCAGCAGCTTGCTGTCAGGCGCGAACACTGAAGCTTTCTTT
j_gene: TRBJ2-7; v_gene: TRBV7-9; d_gene: TRBD2; abundance: -; CDR3aa: CASSPGLAGATSYEQYF; CDR3nt: TGTGCCAGCAGCCCGGGGCTAGCGGGAGCGACCTCCTACGAGCAGTACTTC
j_gene: TRBJ1-5; v_gene: TRBV5-1; d_gene: -; abundance: few; CDR3aa: CASSPGVGNQPQHF; CDR3nt: TGCGCCAGCAGCCCAGGGGTGGGCAATCAGCCCCAGCATTTT
j_gene: TRBJ2-2; v_gene: TRBV4-1; d_gene: TRBD1; abundance: -; CDR3aa: CASSLNRGLGTGELFF; CDR3nt: TGCGCCAGCAGCCTTAACAGGGGGTTAGGCACCGGGGAGCTGTTTTTT
j_gene: TRBJ2-2; v_gene: TRBV2; d_gene: -; abundance: -; CDR3aa: CASSDRGNTGELFF; CDR3nt: TGTGCCAGCAGTGATCGGGGAAACACCGGGGAGCTGTTTTTT
j_gene: TRBJ1-6; v_gene: TRBV6-1; d_gene: -; abundance: -; CDR3aa: CASSEKGKNSPLHF; CDR3nt: TGTGCCAGCAGTGAAAAGGGGAAGAATTCACCCCTCCACTTT
j_gene: TRBJ2-7; v_gene: TRBV3-1/TRBV3-2; d_gene: TRBD1; abundance: -; CDR3aa: CASSHPGQGAYEQYF; CDR3nt: TGTGCCAGCAGCCATCCGGGACAGGGGGCTTACGAGCAGTACTTC
j_gene: TRBJ2-3; v_gene: TRBV9; d_gene: TRBD2; abundance: -; CDR3aa: CASSVAGREIDTQYF; CDR3nt: TGTGCCAGCAGCGTAGCTGGGCGGGAGATAGATACGCAGTATTTT
j_gene: TRBJ1-2; v_gene: TRBV13; d_gene: TRBD1; abundance: -; CDR3aa: CASSLAPGGRGYTF; CDR3nt: TGTGCCAGCAGCTTAGCCCCAGGGGGCCGTGGCTACACCTTC
j_gene: TRBJ1-2; v_gene: TRBV27; d_gene: TRBD1; abundance: -; CDR3aa: CASSPGTGGYLIYGYTF; CDR3nt: TGTGCCAGCAGTCCTGGGACAGGGGGTTATTTAATTTATGGCTACACCTTC
j_gene: TRBJ1-5; v_gene: TRBV6-5; d_gene: -; abundance: -; CDR3aa: CASSYRQGNQPQHF; CDR3nt: TGTGCCAGCAGTTACCGCCAGGGGAATCAGCCCCAGCATTTT
j_gene: TRBJ2-7; v_gene: TRBV4-1; d_gene: TRBD2; abundance: -; CDR3aa: CASSRTSGSGEQYF; CDR3nt: TGCGCCAGCAGCCGGACTAGCGGTTCAGGCGAGCAGTACTTC
j_gene: TRBJ2-2; v_gene: TRBV27; d_gene: -; abundance: -; CDR3aa: CASSLSKTGELFF; CDR3nt: TGTGCCAGCAGTTTATCCAAAACCGGGGAGCTGTTTTTT
j_gene: TRBJ1-5; v_gene: TRBV5-1; d_gene: -; abundance: once; CDR3aa: CASSVGTLNQPQHF; CDR3nt: TGCGCCAGCAGCGTCGGGACACTGAATCAGCCCCAGCATTTT